A selection of T cell receptor beta chains follows, all from one sample in a study of blood T cells in healthy people across ages. One entry per CDR3 protein results from TCRdb running MiXCR on the 5' RACE reads. Of about 1.8 million distinct CDR3 sequences in the sample, around half were seen once. The sample consisted of blood. Receptor source: a woman between 35 and 50 years old in good health. The CDR3 runs from the conserved cysteine through the conserved F or W. The order of the fields is clone size, D gene, J gene, V gene, CDR3 protein, CDR3 DNA. The D gene is left open where the match is weak. Clone size is not always given. Where it is, it says once, few, many or a class for expanded clones.

>many|TRBD1|TRBJ2-3|TRBV28
CASSLTGARTDTQYF
TGTGCCAGCAGTTTAACAGGGGCAAGAACAGATACGCAGTATTTT
>NA|NA|TRBJ2-4|TRBV6-2/TRBV6-3
CASSWDGLPLYF
TGTGCCAGCAGTTGGGACGGACTCCCCCTGTACTTC
>few|TRBD2|TRBJ2-1|TRBV4-2
CASSQPGLAGGSSYNEQFF
TGTGCCAGCAGCCAACCAGGACTAGCGGGGGGGAGCTCCTACAATGAGCAGTTCTTC
>NA|NA|TRBJ1-1|TRBV12-3/TRBV12-4
CANSPHLNTEAFF
TGTGCCAACAGTCCTCATCTGAACACTGAAGCTTTCTTT
>few|NA|TRBJ2-3|TRBV20-1
CSARIVNTQYF
TGCAGTGCCCGGATAGTGAATACGCAGTATTTT
>many|NA|TRBJ2-5|TRBV4-3
CASSQDWGRQETQYF
TGCGCCAGCAGCCAAGATTGGGGCAGACAAGAGACCCAGTACTTC
>NA|NA|TRBJ2-1|TRBV27
CASSLRGVQFF
TGTGCCAGCAGTCTTAGGGGCGTGCAGTTCTTC
>NA|NA|TRBJ1-2|TRBV9
CASSVGPGPVGIGVYTF
TGTGCCAGCAGCGTAGGTCCGGGGCCCGTAGGTATCGGTGTCTACACCTTC
>NA|TRBD1|TRBJ1-2|TRBV7-2
CASSSWTGRNYGYTF
TGTGCCAGCAGCTCTTGGACAGGTCGAAACTATGGCTACACCTTC
>NA|NA|TRBJ2-7|TRBV5-1
CASSWDKGSQEQYF
TGCGCCAGCAGCTGGGACAAGGGGTCGCAGGAGCAGTACTTC
>NA|TRBD2|TRBJ2-1|TRBV13
CASRPGTSSNEQFF
TGTGCCAGCAGGCCCGGGACTAGCAGCAATGAGCAGTTCTTC
>NA|NA|TRBJ2-1|TRBV9
CASSVDFGLEQFF
TGTGCCAGCAGCGTAGACTTTGGGCTCGAGCAGTTCTTC
>NA|NA|TRBJ1-1|TRBV6-5
CASGSRLNTEAFF
TGTGCCAGCGGTTCCAGATTGAACACTGAAGCTTTCTTT
>few|TRBD1|TRBJ1-2|TRBV9
CASSVGGTVYGYTF
TGTGCCAGCAGCGTAGGAGGGACAGTCTATGGCTATACCTTC
>few|TRBD2|TRBJ2-1|TRBV4-3
CASSQGGGRGGYNEQFF
TGCGCCAGCAGCCAGGGGGGTGGACGCGGGGGATACAATGAGCAGTTCTTC
>few|TRBD2|TRBJ2-5|TRBV4-3
CASSQEVQGLAGRGETQYF
TGCGCCAGCAGCCAAGAGGTCCAGGGACTAGCGGGGCGAGGGGAGACCCAGTACTTC